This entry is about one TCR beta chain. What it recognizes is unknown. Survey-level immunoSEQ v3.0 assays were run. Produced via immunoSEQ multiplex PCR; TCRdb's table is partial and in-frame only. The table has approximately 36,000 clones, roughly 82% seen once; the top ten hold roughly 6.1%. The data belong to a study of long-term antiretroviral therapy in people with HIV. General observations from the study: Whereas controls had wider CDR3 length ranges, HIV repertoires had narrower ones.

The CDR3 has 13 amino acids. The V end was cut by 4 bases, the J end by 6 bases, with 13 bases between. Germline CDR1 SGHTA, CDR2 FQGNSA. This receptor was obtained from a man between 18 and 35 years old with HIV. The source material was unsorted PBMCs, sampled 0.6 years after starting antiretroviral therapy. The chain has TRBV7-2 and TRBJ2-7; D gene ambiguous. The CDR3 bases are TGTGCCAGCAGCTCCAGACAAGAAGGCGAGCAGTACTTC. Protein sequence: CASSSRQEGEQYF.